The 26 T cell receptor beta chains in this list originate from one sample, sequenced in a study of T-cell reconstitution after alpha-beta-depleted transplantation in children. Using unique molecular identifiers, the investigators prepared the TCRbeta library. TCRdb re-called the PCR reads with MiXCR, one entry per CDR3 protein. Here the sample spans more than 90,000 distinct CDR3 sequences, 10% being singletons. The source material was PBMCs, sampled before TCRalphabeta/CD19-depleted stem cell transplant. The receptors here all came from a boy between 2 and 10 years old with acute lymphoblastic leukemia, due to receive a stem cell transplant.

This clonotype appeared many times. V usage is TRBV27 and J usage is TRBJ2-1; perhaps TRBD2 as D (5 bases). Germline CDR1 MNHEY, CDR2 SMNVEV (reference sequence). The length of the CDR3 is 16 residues. V was shortened by 5 bases and J by 3 bases, with 17 bases between the two germline ends. CDR3 region: CASSTFGTSLYNEQFF. DNA of the CDR3: TGTGCCAGCAGTACGTTCGGAACTAGTCTCTACAATGAGCAGTTCTTC.

The genes are TRBV6-1 and TRBJ2-7; TRBD1 agrees at 10 bases. The junction had 6 bases not matched to a gene; V was cut back by 2 bases and J by 5 bases. This CDR3 has 15 amino acids. Germline CDR1 reads MNHNS; CDR2 reads SASEGT. CDR3 region: CASSENRDRGHEQYF. The CDR3 region has the DNA TGTGCCAGCAGTGAAAATCGGGACAGGGGCCACGAGCAGTACTTC.

The table lists this clonotype with a few counts. J is TRBJ2-1 and V is TRBV6-1; D might be TRBD2 (6 bases). Trimming removed 9 bases from V and 3 bases from J, with 18 bases in between. The germline CDR1 and CDR2 sequences are MNHNS and SASEGT. This CDR3 spans 15 amino acids. CDR3 sequence: CASRLSGGVYNEQFF. The DNA of the CDR3 is TGTGCCAGTCGCCTTAGCGGAGGGGTCTACAATGAGCAGTTCTTC.

This clonotype has at least ten counts. The V and J genes are TRBV7-6 and TRBJ2-2; 8 nucleotides match TRBD1. Germline CDR1 and CDR2: SGHVS and FNYEAQ. This CDR3 is built from 16 residues. J was trimmed by 6 bases and V by 6 bases; bases with no gene match: 12. This CDR3 reads CASSYSGGEWAGELFF. CDR3 DNA sequence: TGTGCCAGCAGTTACTCAGGGGGCGAATGGGCCGGGGAGCTGTTTTTT.

This clonotype was seen ten or more times. The chain links TRBV5-1 to TRBJ2-5; D is possibly TRBD1 (6 bases). Germline CDR1 reads SGHRS; CDR2 reads YFSETQ. The V and J ends lost 2 bases and 4 bases respectively, with 15 bases between them. The CDR3 is 15 amino acids. The CDR3 sequence is CASSLQGLIGETQYF. The CDR3 bases are TGCGCCAGCAGCTTACAGGGTTTGATAGGAGAGACCCAGTACTTC.

J is TRBJ1-5 and V is TRBV7-8; D unresolved. Germline assignment: CDR1 SGHVS and CDR2 FQNEAQ. V gave up 2 bases and J gave up 0 bases, with 11 bases separating them. The CDR3 is 16 residues long. The CDR3 spells CASSLSAVYSNQPQHF. DNA of the CDR3: TGTGCCAGCAGCTTATCAGCGGTGTATAGCAATCAGCCCCAGCATTTT.

This clonotype was observed a few times. V is TRBV11-2 and J is TRBJ1-1, with D possibly TRBD1 on 5 matching bases. The V and J ends lost 8 bases and 8 bases respectively, with 18 bases between them. The CDR3 sequence is 13 residues long. Looked up from germline, CDR1 is SGHAT and CDR2 is FQNNGV. CDR3 nucleotides: TGTGCCAGCGGGGGAGGGGTCACCACCGAAGCTTTCTTT. Amino acids: CASGGGVTTEAFF.

This clonotype was counted a few times. CDR3 DNA sequence: TGCGCCAGCAGAAACCCCGATCGCTACGAGCAGTACTTC. Translated, it gives CASRNPDRYEQYF. This sequence joins TRBV5-1 and TRBJ2-7, with D uncertain. Trimming stripped 5 bases from V and 3 bases from J, with 12 bases between. Germline CDR1 is SGHRS and CDR2 is YFSETQ. CDR3 length equals 13 residues.

Only a few counts were recorded for this clonotype. The chain recombines TRBV29-1 with TRBJ2-7, with TRBD1 identical over 9 bases. From germline, CDR1 is SQVTM and CDR2 ANQGSEA. V lost 5 bases, J lost 5 bases, and 10 bases stayed unmatched. This CDR3 has 14 amino acids. The CDR3 loop is CSVLGQGVTNEQYF. DNA of the CDR3: TGCAGCGTTTTGGGACAGGGTGTTACAAACGAGCAGTACTTC.

The rearrangement uses TRBV28 and TRBJ2-6, with 7 bases aligning to TRBD1. The CDR3 runs to 17 residues. The J segment lost 0 bases and the V segment lost 5 bases, leaving 7 bases of the junction unmatched. Looked up from germline, CDR1 is MDHEN and CDR2 is SYDVKM. This CDR3 is CASSRDSILSGANVLTF. The CDR3 DNA sequence: TGTGCCAGCAGTCGGGACAGCATCCTCTCTGGGGCCAACGTCCTGACTTTC.

This clonotype was counted at least ten times. This chain joins TRBV5-1 and TRBJ2-1; 15 bases align to TRBD2. Trimming cost V 4 bases and J 7 bases; bases outside gene matches: 3. The CDR3 loop spans 15 amino acids. Germline assignment: CDR1 SGHRS and CDR2 YFSETQ. The CDR3 loop is CASSGGTSGRNEQFF. CDR3 DNA: TGCGCCAGCAGCGGAGGGACTAGCGGGAGGAATGAGCAGTTCTTC.

The V call is TRBV20-1, the J call TRBJ2-7; D unclear. Trimming pared 0 bases from V and 3 bases from J, leaving 6 bases between. This CDR3 spans 12 amino acids. The germline gives CDR1 DFQATT, CDR2 SNEGSKA (reference sequence). CDR3 loop: CSAREFSYEQYF. The CDR3 nucleotides read TGCAGTGCTAGAGAGTTTAGCTACGAGCAGTACTTC.

This clonotype turned up a few times. The chain couples TRBV7-9 to TRBJ2-3; TRBD1 matches at 8 bases. The CDR3 is 17 amino acids. Germline CDR1 reads SEHNR; CDR2 reads FQNEAQ (reference sequence). V lost 1 base to trimming and J lost 4 bases; unmatched junction nucleotides: 10. The CDR3 DNA follows: TGTGCCAGCAGCTTAGGTCGTAAGGACAGGGTCGCAGATACGCAGTATTTT. Translation gives CASSLGRKDRVADTQYF.

V is TRBV7-9 and J is TRBJ2-7; D may match TRBD1 or TRBD2 (5 bases each). The CDR3 contains 16 residues. Trimming pared 5 bases from V and 2 bases from J, leaving 19 bases between. The germline CDR1 and CDR2 sequences are SEHNR and FQNEAQ (reference sequence). The CDR3 region has the DNA TGTGCCAGCAGCCCCCAAGGGACGGCGAGAGCCTACGAGCAGTACTTC. Its protein is CASSPQGTARAYEQYF.

The V gene is TRBV3-1, the J gene TRBJ2-7; 7 nucleotides align to TRBD2. Germline CDR1 LGHDT, CDR2 YNNKEL (reference sequence). After removal of 8 bases from V and 0 bases from J, the junction contained 10 bases not matched to a gene. The CDR3 covers 15 residues. CDR3 sequence: CASAPGAGTSYEQYF. CDR3 sequence (DNA): TGTGCCAGCGCGCCGGGAGCGGGGACCTCCTACGAGCAGTACTTC.

The CDR3 spells CSARMTDTPYEQYF. CDR3 nucleotide sequence: TGCAGTGCCAGAATGACAGATACCCCCTACGAGCAGTACTTC. The chain employs TRBV20-1 and TRBJ2-7; possibly TRBD1 for D (5 bases). Germline CDR1 DFQATT, CDR2 SNEGSKA (reference sequence). The CDR3 extends over 14 amino acids. With 6 bases removed from V and 2 bases from J, the gap between germline ends came to 17 bases.

In this sample, this clonotype turned up many times. The chain carries TRBV7-2 and TRBJ2-7; TRBD2 is a possible D gene (6 bases). The CDR3 is 15 residues long. Germline lookup yields CDR1 SGHTA and CDR2 FQGNSA. V gave up 3 bases and J gave up 2 bases, with 14 bases separating them. The CDR3 sequence: CASSLTSLGAYEQYF. The CDR3 DNA reads as TGTGCCAGCAGCTTGACTAGTTTGGGGGCCTACGAGCAGTACTTC.

The chain employs TRBV6-1 and TRBJ2-2, with 10 bases matching TRBD2. The CDR3 is 14 residues long. Germline CDR1 is MNHNS and CDR2 is SASEGT. The J segment lost 4 bases and the V segment lost 6 bases, leaving 2 bases of the junction unmatched. CDR3 nucleotide sequence: TGTGCCAGCAGACTAGCGGGGTCCACCGGGGAGCTGTTTTTT. The encoded protein is CASRLAGSTGELFF.

This clonotype was recorded many times. The J gene is TRBJ2-7, the V gene TRBV12-3 or TRBV12-4, with D possibly being TRBD1 or TRBD2 (5 bases each). Trimming left V 5 bases short and J 0 bases short, with 17 bases between. This CDR3 comprises 16 residues. In nucleotides, the CDR3 is TGTGCCAGCAGTCAAGGGACGCGAGGGAGCTCCTACGAGCAGTACTTC. It yields the protein CASSQGTRGSSYEQYF.

This clonotype was counted between two and nine times. The rearrangement joins TRBV20-1 to TRBJ1-6; 7 bases map to TRBD1. The CDR3 contains 15 residues. The V gene end was trimmed by 2 bases and the J gene end by 7 bases; junction bases not matched to a gene: 8. Germline CDR1 DFQATT, CDR2 SNEGSKA (reference sequence). The CDR3 DNA sequence: TGCAGTGCTAGACCCGAGACAGGGCGGAATTCACCCCTCCACTTT. Translated, it gives CSARPETGRNSPLHF.

This clonotype was detected many times. V and J are TRBV12-3 or TRBV12-4 and TRBJ2-7; weak D call: TRBD1 (5 bases). V lost 1 base, J lost 5 bases, and 9 bases lay in between. The CDR3 is made up of 13 amino acids. CDR3 sequence (DNA): TGTGCCAGCAGTTTAGAGGGGATCAACGAGCAGTACTTC. The encoded protein is CASSLEGINEQYF.

This clonotype showed up many times. This chain connects TRBV7-9 to TRBJ1-1, with D possibly TRBD1 on 6 matching bases. Trimming took 4 bases from V and 5 from J, leaving 11 bases between them. Germline V gives CDR1 SEHNR, CDR2 FQNEAQ (reference sequence). The CDR3 has 13 amino acids. DNA of the CDR3: TGTGCCAGCAGCTCAGGGGTGGCGACTGAAGCTTTCTTT. It encodes CASSSGVATEAFF.

This clonotype was detected ten times or more. J is TRBJ2-3 and V is TRBV5-1; no clear D gene. The germline CDR1 and CDR2 sequences are SGHRS and YFSETQ. This CDR3 region has 15 residues. The germline V and J ends were trimmed by 5 bases and 2 bases, with 15 bases remaining between them. Here the CDR3 reads CASRNAVSPTDTQYF. CDR3 nucleotide sequence: TGCGCCAGCAGAAACGCCGTCTCACCCACAGATACGCAGTATTTT. The complete variable domain, with remaining parts taken from reference TRBV5-1 and TRBJ2-3, reads KAGVTQTPRYLIKTRGQQVTLSCSPISGHRSVSWYQQTPGQGLQFLFEYFSETQRNKGNFPGRFSGRQFSNSRSEMNVSTLELGDSALYLCASRNAVSPTDTQYFGPGTRLTVL.

This clonotype was recorded at least ten times. The chain uses TRBV5-1 and TRBJ2-6, with D perhaps TRBD1 (5 bases). Trimming stripped 3 bases from V and 2 bases from J, with 9 bases between. CDR1 and CDR2 (germline): SGHRS, YFSETQ. There are 15 residues in the CDR3. CDR3 in amino acids: CASSSGYPGANVLTF. The CDR3 DNA reads TGCGCCAGCAGCTCAGGGTATCCTGGGGCCAACGTCCTGACTTTC.

The chain recombines TRBV7-9 with TRBJ2-6, with TRBD1 matching over 7 bases. The V and J ends lost 0 bases and 2 bases, in that order; junction bases with no gene match: 1. Per the germline V gene, CDR1 is SEHNR and CDR2 is FQNEAQ (reference sequence). This CDR3 spans 16 amino acids. CDR3 in DNA: TGTGCCAGCAGCTTAGCTACAGGGGCTGGGGCCAACGTCCTGACTTTC. Its translation is CASSLATGAGANVLTF.

This clonotype was counted many times. This rearrangement joins TRBV20-1 to TRBJ2-7, with D possibly TRBD2 on 6 matching bases. Trimming took off 3 bases at V and 3 bases at J, with 12 bases between the two ends. Germline CDR1 and CDR2: DFQATT and SNEGSKA (reference sequence). The CDR3 length is 13 residues. This CDR3 reads CSAREGGRYEQYF. In DNA form, the CDR3 reads TGCAGTGCTAGGGAGGGAGGTCGCTACGAGCAGTACTTC.